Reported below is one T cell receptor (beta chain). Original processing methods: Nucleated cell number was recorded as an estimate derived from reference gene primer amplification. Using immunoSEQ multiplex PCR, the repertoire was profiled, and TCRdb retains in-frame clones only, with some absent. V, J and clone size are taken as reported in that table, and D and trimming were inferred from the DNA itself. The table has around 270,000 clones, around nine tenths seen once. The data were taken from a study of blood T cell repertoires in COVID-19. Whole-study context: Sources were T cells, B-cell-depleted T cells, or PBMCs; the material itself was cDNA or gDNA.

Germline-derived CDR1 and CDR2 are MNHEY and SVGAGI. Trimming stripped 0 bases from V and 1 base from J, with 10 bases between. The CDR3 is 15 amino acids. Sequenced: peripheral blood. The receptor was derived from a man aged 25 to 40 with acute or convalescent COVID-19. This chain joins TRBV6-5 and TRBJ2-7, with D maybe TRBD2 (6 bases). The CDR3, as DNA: TGTGCCAGCAGTTACTCGGGGGGAGCTTCCTACGAGCAGTACTTC. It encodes CASSYSGGASYEQYF.